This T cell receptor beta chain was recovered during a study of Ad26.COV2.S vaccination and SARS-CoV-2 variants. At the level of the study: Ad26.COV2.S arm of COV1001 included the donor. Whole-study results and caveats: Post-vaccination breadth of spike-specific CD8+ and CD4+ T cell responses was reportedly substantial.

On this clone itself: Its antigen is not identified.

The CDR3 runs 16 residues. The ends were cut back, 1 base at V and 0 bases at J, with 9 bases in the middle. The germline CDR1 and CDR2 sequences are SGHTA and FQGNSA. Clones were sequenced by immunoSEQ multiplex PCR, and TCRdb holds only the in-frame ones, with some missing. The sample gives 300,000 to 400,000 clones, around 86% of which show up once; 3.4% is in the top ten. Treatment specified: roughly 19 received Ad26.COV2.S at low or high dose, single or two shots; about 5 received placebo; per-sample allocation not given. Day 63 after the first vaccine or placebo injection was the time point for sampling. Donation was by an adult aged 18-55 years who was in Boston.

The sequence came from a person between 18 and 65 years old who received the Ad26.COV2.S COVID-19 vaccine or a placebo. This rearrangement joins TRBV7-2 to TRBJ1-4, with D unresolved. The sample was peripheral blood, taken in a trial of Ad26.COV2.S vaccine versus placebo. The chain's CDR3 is CASSLVGGTTNEKLFF. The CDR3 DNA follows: TGTGCCAGCAGCTTAGTAGGAGGGACAACTAATGAAAAACTGTTTTTT.